This TCR beta chain was recorded in a study of PD-1 blockade in classical Hodgkin lymphoma. Every patient relapsed after autologous stem cell transplantation, and brentuximab vedotin exposure varied. CDR3 size: 13 residues. V was cut by 5 bases and J by 11 bases, with 15 bases left in between. In germline, CDR1 is MDHEN, CDR2 SYDVKM. Generated by immunoSEQ multiplex PCR, the TCRdb table keeps only in-frame clones and is missing some. Of 35,000 to 50,000 clones in the sample, over 65% were seen once. The clonotype was recovered from a human donor with classical Hodgkin lymphoma. The sequencing used peripheral blood mononuclear cells (PBMCs), collected before the second cycle of nivolumab. The V call is TRBV28, the J call TRBJ2-2; a weak D match, TRBD1 (5 bases). The CDR3 reads CASSPQGPIELFF. CDR3 DNA sequence: TGTGCCAGCAGTCCCCAGGGTCCCATTGAGCTGTTTTTT.